This T cell receptor beta chain was found in a study of blood T cell repertoires in COVID-19. As for the study in general: Whether acute or convalescent, the COVID-19 samples came from the United States, Italy and Spain. T cells, B-cell-depleted T cells, or PBMCs supplied cDNA or gDNA.

Looked up from germline, CDR1 is SEHNR and CDR2 is FQNEAQ (reference sequence). The V end lost 4 bases, the J end lost 7 bases, and 17 bases lay between the germline ends. The CDR3 contains 15 residues. Study processing details: Amplifying reference gene primers gave estimates of nucleated cell counts. Clones were read by immunoSEQ multiplex PCR, and TCRdb kept only the in-frame ones, dropping some. Clone size and the V and J calls come from that table; the DNA yielded D and trimming. The sample contains around 140,000 clones, about 85% of which appear only once. The clonotype originates from a human donor with acute or convalescent COVID-19. The donor label of this sample is uncertain. The rearrangement uses TRBV7-9 and TRBJ1-3; D is possibly TRBD1 (5 bases). Sequenced material: peripheral blood. The CDR3 sequence: CASSSGQGNWNTIYF. CDR3 nucleotides: TGTGCCAGCAGCTCCGGCCAGGGCAATTGGAACACCATATATTTT.